The 5 T cell receptor beta chains below were found in one sample sequenced in a study of T cell responses to AZD1222 COVID-19 vaccine. Libraries were prepared by immunoSEQ multiplex PCR; TCRdb keeps only in-frame clonotypes and omits some of them. The data hold roughly 180,000 clones, with 90% to 95% observed a single time. The sequencing used peripheral blood, collected 28 days after the second AZD1222 dose. Receptor source: an adult who received the AZD1222 COVID-19 vaccine.

This chain joins TRBV7-9 and TRBJ2-1, with D perhaps TRBD2 (5 bases). Per the germline V gene, CDR1 is SEHNR and CDR2 is FQNEAQ (reference sequence). The CDR3 contains 14 residues. Trimming took 4 bases from V and 4 from J, leaving 11 bases between them. In DNA, the CDR3 is TGTGCCAGCAGCTCCGCCCGGGGATACAATGAGCAGTTCTTC. It yields the protein CASSSARGYNEQFF.

The J gene is TRBJ1-1, the V gene TRBV18, with unresolved D. CDR3 length equals 15 residues. V lost 3 bases and J lost 1, with 12 bases in between. Germline V gene data show CDR1 as KGHSH and CDR2 as LQKENI. The CDR3 nucleotides are TGTGCCAGCTCACCCCATAATCGGGAGAACACTGAAGCTTTCTTT. It translates to CASSPHNRENTEAFF.

The chain has TRBV29-1 and TRBJ2-3, with D possibly matching TRBD1 (7 bases). Trimming stripped 5 bases from V and 0 bases from J, with 12 bases between. Germline-derived CDR1 and CDR2 are SQVTM and ANQGSEA. CDR3 length equals 14 residues. CDR3: CSVTQGTSTDTQYF. The CDR3 nucleotides are TGCAGCGTTACACAGGGGACTAGCACAGATACGCAGTATTTT.

J is TRBJ2-1 and V is TRBV12-3 or TRBV12-4; weak D call: TRBD2 (5 bases). The CDR3 runs 13 residues. Trimming took 7 bases from V and 8 from J, leaving 15 bases between them. CDR3 region: CASTPASFHEQFF. CDR3 coding DNA: TGTGCCAGCACCCCGGCTAGCTTCCATGAGCAGTTCTTC.

The V gene is TRBV7-3, the J gene TRBJ2-1, with TRBD2 matching over 14 bases. The trim removed 2 bases at V and 8 bases at J, leaving 5 bases unmatched. CDR1 SGHTA and CDR2 FQGTGA come from the germline V gene. This CDR3 has 16 amino acids. CDR3 protein: CASSLYGTSGSDEQFF. The DNA of the CDR3 is TGTGCCAGCAGCTTATACGGGACTAGCGGGAGTGATGAGCAGTTCTTC.